What follows are 9 T cell receptor beta chains derived from one specimen sequenced in a study of breast tumors, draining lymph nodes, adjacent tissues. One entry per CDR3 protein, called by TCRdb with MiXCR from the multiplex PCR reads. The table includes roughly 260,000 distinct CDR3 sequences, around 30% detected once. The lymph nodes were axillary draining lymph nodes from breast cancer patients. The sequencing input was axillary lymph node tissue. Source of these receptors: a female donor with breast cancer. Some clones in this sample may be carry-over from other donors' samples.

As concerns this clonotype: One end of the junction fails to match germline, which may point to a read error. The gene calls are TRBV10-1 and TRBJ1-2; 7 positions agree with TRBD1. The length of the CDR3 is 13 residues. Germline V gene lookup returns CDR1 WNHNN and CDR2 SYGVQD (reference sequence). The CDR3 reads CASSGGTDYGCTF. CDR3 sequence (DNA): TGCGCCAGCAGTGGTGGGACAGACTATGGCTGCACCTTC.

This clonotype was observed a handful of times. One base away lies a much larger clone, so this may be a sequencing read error. CDR3 coding DNA: TGCAGTGCTAGTTTTGGGGTTTTCTACACTGAGCAGTTCTTC. It translates to CSASFGVFYTEQFF. This rearrangement joins TRBV20-1 to TRBJ2-1; D is unclear. Germline CDR1 reads DFQATT; CDR2 reads SNEGSKA (reference sequence). The CDR3 runs to 14 residues.

Details on this clonotype: One base away lies a much larger clone, so this may be a sequencing read error. V gene TRBV6-5 combines with J gene TRBJ2-2; no definite D call. The CDR3 contains 16 residues. Germline loops: CDR1 MNHEY, CDR2 SVGAGI. CDR3 coding DNA: TGTGCCAGCAGTAACTCGTTCCGGCCTGAGACCGGGGAGCTGTTTTTT. Translation gives CASSNSFRPETGELFF.

This clonotype was seen ten or more times. The CDR3 is CASSVEGSNQPQHF. CDR3 in DNA: TGTGCCAGCAGCGTAGAGGGAAGCAATCAGCCCCAGCATTTT. The chain combines TRBV9 with TRBJ1-5; D uncertain. The V gene lost 0 bases and the J gene lost 1 base, with 5 bases spanning the gap. This CDR3 contains 14 residues. The germline V gene has CDR1 SGDLS and CDR2 YYNGEE.

This clonotype was observed a few times. The gene calls are TRBV11-2 and TRBJ2-7, with D possibly TRBD2 on 5 matching bases. Trimming cost V 1 base and J 0 bases, with 16 bases left between them. Germline lookup yields CDR1 SGHAT and CDR2 FQNNGV. CDR3 length: 17 residues. The CDR3 sequence: CASSLGGETSISYEQYF. In DNA, the CDR3 is TGTGCCAGCAGCTTAGGGGGAGAGACCAGCATCTCCTACGAGCAGTACTTC. The variable domain in full, with the rest retrieved from reference TRBV11-2 and TRBJ2-7, is EAGVAQSPRYKIIEKRQSVAFWCNPISGHATLYWYQQILGQGPKLLIQFQNNGVVDDSQLPKDRFSAERLKGVDSTLKIQPAKLEDSAVYLCASSLGGETSISYEQYFGPGTRLTVT.

At least ten counts were recorded for this clonotype. The rearrangement links TRBV10-2 to TRBJ2-7; TRBD2 aligns across 9 bases. The V and J ends lost 6 bases and 7 bases, in that order; junction bases with no gene match: 10. The germline V gene encodes CDR1 WSHSY and CDR2 SAAADI. CDR3 length equals 14 residues. The CDR3 is CASRLAGARGEQYF. The CDR3 DNA follows: TGCGCCAGCAGATTAGCGGGAGCTAGAGGGGAGCAGTACTTC.

The chain is built from TRBV7-9 and TRBJ2-3; 8 nucleotides align to TRBD2. Germline CDR1 reads SEHNR; CDR2 reads FQNEAQ (reference sequence). The ends lost 2 bases at V and 5 bases at J; junction bases unmatched: 9. The CDR3 sequence is 16 residues long. The CDR3 region is CASSLFRREEGDTQYF. The CDR3 bases are TGTGCCAGCAGCTTATTTAGGCGGGAGGAAGGAGATACGCAGTATTTT. Looking up the rest from reference TRBV7-9 and TRBJ2-3 gives the full variable domain: DTGVSQNPRHKITKRGQNVTFRCDPISEHNRLYWYRQTLGQGPEFLTYFQNEAQLEKSRLLSDRFSAERPKGSFSTLEIQRTEQGDSAMYLCASSLFRREEGDTQYFGPGTRLTVL.

The table lists this clonotype with many counts. V usage is TRBV29-1 and J usage is TRBJ2-7, with D possibly TRBD2 on 6 matching bases. From germline, CDR1 is SQVTM and CDR2 ANQGSEA. The CDR3 contains 12 residues. V lost 7 bases and J lost 2, with 12 bases in between. The CDR3 sequence is CSGGLSTYEQYF. CDR3 nucleotides: TGCAGCGGGGGACTTTCAACCTACGAGCAGTACTTC.

With respect to this clonotype: Possible read error: a much larger clone is one base away. CDR3 in DNA: TGTGCCAGCAGTATAGCGGGAGGAGGAGATGCGCAGTATTTT. Its protein is CASSIAGGGDAQYF. This rearrangement joins TRBV6-2 or TRBV6-3 to TRBJ2-3; 10 nucleotides agree with TRBD2. The CDR3 totals 14 residues. CDR1 and CDR2 from the germline V gene are MNHEY and SVGEGT.